This TCR beta chain was recorded in a study of T-cell reconstitution after alpha-beta-depleted transplantation in children. The authors prepared the TCRbeta library with unique molecular identifiers. TCRdb independently ran MiXCR on the PCR reads; one entry per CDR3 protein. The data contain about 290,000 distinct CDR3 sequences, around 9.1% of them seen just once; the ten biggest clones take up 7.5%. This clonotype was counted a few times. What it binds is not known. The study, taken as a whole, reports: For some patients, TCRbeta diversity was high at day 60 because of recipient T cells and thymic progenitors that survived. Hyperexpanded clones declined; after one year, newly produced T cells mostly supplied diversity. Where alpha-beta T cells came from about two months after transplant was reportedly several hundred expanded graft clones.

The sample here was PBMCs, taken before TCRalphabeta/CD19-depleted stem cell transplant. The sequence was collected from a boy under three years old with acute myeloid leukemia, due to receive a stem cell transplant.

The CDR3 protein is CASMWRAGTLETQYF. In DNA, the CDR3 is TGTGCCTCGATGTGGCGGGCGGGAACCCTGGAGACCCAGTACTTC. The J gene is TRBJ2-5, the V gene TRBV12-3 or TRBV12-4; the D gene is possibly TRBD2 (6 bases). The ends were cut back, 11 bases at V and 5 bases at J, with 24 bases in the middle. The CDR3 has 15 residues.